A single TCR beta chain is shown here with its context. The data originate from a study of blood T cell repertoires in COVID-19. Looking at the study overall: Samples representing acute and convalescent COVID-19 were sourced from the United States, Italy and Spain. Sample material is recorded as cDNA or gDNA derived from T cells, B-cell-depleted T cells, or PBMCs.

There are 18 residues in the CDR3. CDR1 and CDR2 (germline): SEHNR, FQNEAQ (reference sequence). Original methodology: Researchers report that nucleated cell counts were estimated from reference gene primer amplification. Sequenced by immunoSEQ multiplex PCR; TCRdb stores in-frame clones only, minus some. The DNA was the basis for D and trimming; V, J and clone size are from that table. The repertoire consists of 350,000 to 450,000 clones, with around 89% occurring once and the leading ten covering under 2%. Seattle's cohort entered during active infection and was followed longitudinally. The sequenced sample was peripheral blood. The TCR originated in a middle-aged woman with COVID-19, enrolled during active disease. V usage is TRBV7-9 and J usage is TRBJ2-1; 10 bases line up with TRBD2. CDR3 bases: TGTGCAGCGTGGGACAGCAGACTAGCGGGTTCGTCCTACAATGAGCAGTTCTTC. Residues: CAAWDSRLAGSSYNEQFF.